The present entry profiles one T cell receptor (beta chain) with its context. The antigen is unknown. The CDR3 extends over 13 amino acids. Trimming removed 1 base at V and 4 bases at J, with 8 bases between. Germline V gives CDR1 SGDLS, CDR2 YYNGEE. TCRdb keeps only in-frame clones here, not all; method: immunoSEQ multiplex PCR. The table includes about 62,000 clones, approximately 80% detected once. The source of the sample is a study of T cell responses to AZD1222 COVID-19 vaccine. Points from the study as a whole: Close to half of all spike-specific TCRs reportedly target regions of the variants that are unmutated. There were vaccine-associated CD4 TCRs across spike, dominant at 160-218 and 743-854. Just six people given AZD1222 tested seropositive at baseline. Spike-specific TCR breadth and depth both grew after two AZD1222 doses.

The chain is built from TRBV9 and TRBJ1-2; D is perhaps TRBD1 (6 bases). This receptor was obtained from an adult in good health. The material was peripheral blood, obtained on day 0 of AZD1222 vaccination. The CDR3 region has the DNA TGTGCCAGCAGCGTACAGGGGAGCTATGGCTACACCTTC. Translation gives CASSVQGSYGYTF.